Below, one T cell receptor beta chain is given with its context. The sample is drawn from a study of blood T cell repertoires in COVID-19. As for the study in general: Acute-phase and convalescent COVID-19 samples originated in the United States, Italy and Spain.

CDR1 MGHRA and CDR2 YSYEKL come from the germline V gene. The CDR3 has 14 residues. Trimming shortened V by 0 bases and J by 2 bases, and 7 bases separated the two germline ends. In the authors' workflow: Amplification of reference gene primers provided the estimated nucleated cell counts. The protocol was immunoSEQ multiplex PCR, while the TCRdb copy is restricted to in-frame clones and leaves out a portion. For V, J and clone size, that table is used; D and trimming come from the DNA. The data show 100,000 to 150,000 clones, under 85% seen once. What was sequenced was peripheral blood. The V call is TRBV4-1, the J call TRBJ1-2; D remains unclear. This clonotype was sampled from a woman aged 60-75 years with acute or convalescent COVID-19. The CDR3 reads CASSQDYSNYGYTF. As DNA, the CDR3 is TGCGCCAGCAGCCAAGATTATTCCAACTATGGCTACACCTTC.